This record concerns one TCR beta chain sequence. Its antigen is undetermined. The CDR3 is 15 residues long. V was shortened by 7 bases and J by 1 base, with 16 bases between the two germline ends. Germline-derived CDR1 and CDR2 are MNHEY and SVGEGT. This entry comes from a study of T-cell reconstitution after alpha-beta-depleted transplantation in children. Findings and limits, study-wide: Newly made T cells mostly supplied T-cell counts and diversity one year after transplant. The origin of high day-60 TCRbeta diversity in some patients lay in surviving recipient T cells and thymic progenitors.

Unique molecular identifiers featured in how the TCRbeta library was prepared. TCRdb processed the PCR reads anew with MiXCR; each CDR3 protein has one entry. The profile covers some 200,000 distinct CDR3 sequences, with roughly 7% appearing a single time and 5.5% taken by the ten largest. The clonotype comes from a boy aged 2 to 10 with acute lymphoblastic leukemia, due to receive a stem cell transplant. Sequencing was performed on PBMCs, taken before TCRalphabeta/CD19-depleted stem cell transplant. The rearrangement joins TRBV6-2 or TRBV6-3 to TRBJ1-1, with D tentatively TRBD1 (5 bases). CDR3 amino acids: CASTARRGENTEAFF. The CDR3 DNA reads TGTGCCAGCACCGCGAGGAGGGGAGAGAACACTGAAGCTTTCTTT.